These 30 T cell receptor beta chains were all obtained from the same sample, sequenced in a study of blood T cell repertoires in COVID-19. Clones were read by immunoSEQ multiplex PCR, and TCRdb kept only the in-frame ones, dropping some. The profile shows approximately 200,000 clones, roughly 90% of them singletons. The sample taken for sequencing was PBMCs or T cells enriched from blood (not recorded which). These receptors were taken from a man aged 18 to 29 with acute COVID-19.

The V gene is TRBV5-1, the J gene TRBJ2-7; 12 bases are a match to TRBD2. The CDR3 consists of 15 residues. Per the germline V gene, CDR1 is SGHRS and CDR2 is YFSETQ. Trimming cost V 4 bases and J 0 bases; bases outside gene matches: 2. The CDR3 loop reads CASSLTSGSSYEQYF. CDR3 nucleotide sequence: TGCGCCAGCAGCCTGACTAGCGGGAGCTCCTACGAGCAGTACTTC.

The chain recombines TRBV12-3 or TRBV12-4 with TRBJ1-1; no clear D. This CDR3 spans 13 amino acids. V gave up 0 bases and J gave up 4 bases, with 6 bases separating them. CDR3 coding DNA: TGTGCCAGCAGTTTAGCGGCGGTCACTGAAGCTTTCTTT. Protein: CASSLAAVTEAFF.

Concerning this clone itself: Germline is not matched at one junction end, which may reflect a read error. V and J are TRBV6-5 and TRBJ1-2; D is ambiguous. The CDR3 is made up of 15 amino acids. Germline loops: CDR1 MNHEY, CDR2 SVGAGI. CDR3 bases: TGTGCCAGCAGCCACCCGTCGGCGGGCCACTATCGCTACACCTTC. It encodes CASSHPSAGHYRYTF.

The chain has TRBV28 and TRBJ2-5, with 8 bases matching TRBD2. The length of the CDR3 is 15 residues. CDR1 is MDHEN and CDR2 is SYDVKM in the germline V gene. V trimming: 2 bases; J trimming: 2 bases; junction bases outside the gene matches: 4. The CDR3 nucleotides read TGTGCCAGCAGTTTAGCGGGAGGCACGCAAGAGACCCAGTACTTC. Protein: CASSLAGGTQETQYF.

This chain uses TRBV15 with TRBJ2-7, with TRBD2 matching 8 bases. CDR1 and CDR2 from the germline V gene are LNHNV and YYDKDF (reference sequence). This CDR3 comprises 18 residues. Trimming took 0 bases from V and 2 from J; bases not matched to a gene: 12. The CDR3 is CATSRELVAGNFAYEQYF. The CDR3 DNA reads as TGTGCCACCAGCAGAGAGTTGGTAGCGGGAAATTTCGCCTACGAGCAGTACTTC.

The chain has TRBV4-1 and TRBJ2-1, with 7 bases matching TRBD2. With 3 bases clipped from V and 0 bases from J, the junction kept 5 bases outside the gene matches. Germline CDR1 reads MGHRA; CDR2 reads YSYEKL. The CDR3 consists of 16 residues. The DNA for the CDR3 is TGCGCCAGCAGCCACAATGCGGGAGTCTCCTACAATGAGCAGTTCTTC. Its protein is CASSHNAGVSYNEQFF.

V usage is TRBV10-3 and J usage is TRBJ2-1; TRBD2 matches 9 bases. Germline V CDR1 and CDR2: ENHRY, SYGVKD. J lost 2 bases, V lost 3 bases, and 2 bases had no gene match. The CDR3 is made up of 15 amino acids. CDR3 DNA: TGTGCCATCAGTGACCTAGCGGGGCCCTACAATGAGCAGTTCTTC. Its translation: CAISDLAGPYNEQFF.

V and J are TRBV10-3 and TRBJ2-1; 9 nucleotides align to TRBD2. Germline CDR1 is ENHRY and CDR2 is SYGVKD. The CDR3 runs 14 residues. The CDR3 nucleotides are TGTGCGACATGGGTAGCGGGAGAGTACAATGAGCAGTTCTTC. It specifies CATWVAGEYNEQFF.

V usage is TRBV19 and J usage is TRBJ2-6, with D hard to call. The CDR3 totals 14 residues. The V gene's germline CDR1 is LNHDA and CDR2 SQIVND (reference sequence). Trimming cost V 8 bases and J 0 bases, with 8 bases left between them. DNA for the CDR3: TGTGCCAGTTGCGAAATCTCTGGGGCCAACGTCCTGACTTTC. Translated: CASCEISGANVLTF.

The V and J genes are TRBV30 and TRBJ2-3; tentative D call: TRBD2 (6 bases). V was shortened by 3 bases and J by 8 bases, with 12 bases between the two germline ends. Germline assignment: CDR1 GTSNPN and CDR2 SVGIG (reference sequence). CDR3 length: 12 residues. The CDR3 DNA reads as TGTGCCTGGAGAGCCCCGCGGGGTACGCAGTATTTT. Amino acids: CAWRAPRGTQYF. Full variable domain (outside the CDR3, taken from reference TRBV30 and TRBJ2-3): SQTIHQWPATLVQPVGSPLSLECTVEGTSNPNLYWYRQAAGRGLQLLFYSVGIGQISSEVPQNLSASRPQDRQFILSSKKLLLSDSGFYLCAWRAPRGTQYFGPGTRLTVL.

The chain links TRBV4-1 to TRBJ2-5; 13 positions match TRBD2. The CDR3 length is 16 residues. V trimming: 6 bases; J trimming: 2 bases; junction bases outside the gene matches: 6. Per germline, CDR1 MGHRA and CDR2 YSYEKL. The CDR3 DNA sequence: TGCGCCAGCAGTCCCGGGACTAGCGGGACTCAAGAGACCCAGTACTTC. It yields the protein CASSPGTSGTQETQYF.

As for this clone: The same CDR3 arises from other DNA sequences in this sample as well. The genes are TRBV19 and TRBJ1-1; no clear D. Trimming pared 4 bases from V and 0 bases from J, leaving 6 bases between. CDR1 is LNHDA, CDR2 SQIVND, per germline (reference sequence). This CDR3 is 13 amino acids long. This CDR3 reads CASSSGLNTEAFF. The CDR3 nucleotides read TGTGCCAGTAGTAGTGGCTTGAACACTGAAGCTTTCTTT. The entire variable domain, with the rest obtained from reference TRBV19 and TRBJ1-1, is as follows: DGGITQSPKYLFRKEGQNVTLSCEQNLNHDAMYWYRQDPGQGLRLIYYSQIVNDFQKGDIAEGYSVSREKKESFPLTVTSAQKNPTAFYLCASSSGLNTEAFFGQGTRLTVV.

This chain uses TRBV11-2 with TRBJ1-1; D might be TRBD1 (5 bases). The germline gives CDR1 SGHAT, CDR2 FQNNGV. Trimming shortened V by 2 bases and J by 5 bases, and 9 bases separated the two germline ends. The CDR3 consists of 13 residues. The CDR3 sequence: CASSLSPGTEAFF. The CDR3, as DNA: TGTGCCAGCAGCTTAAGCCCAGGGACTGAAGCTTTCTTT.

The rearrangement uses TRBV27 and TRBJ1-5, with D tentatively TRBD1 (6 bases). The CDR3 is made up of 13 amino acids. V lost 6 bases and J lost 4, with 10 bases in between. Germline CDR1 and CDR2: MNHEY and SMNVEV (reference sequence). The CDR3: CASSVRGNQPQHF. CDR3 bases: TGTGCCAGCAGCGTCAGGGGTAATCAGCCCCAGCATTTT.

The chain has TRBV7-3 and TRBJ1-2, with 7 positions matching TRBD1. This CDR3 is 20 amino acids long. Trimming removed 3 bases from V and 1 base from J; junction bases left unmatched: 20. CDR1 SGHTA and CDR2 FQGTGA come from the germline V gene. CDR3 protein: CASSFKFGRDSLPYNYGYTF. CDR3 bases: TGTGCCAGCAGCTTTAAATTCGGACGGGACAGCCTCCCCTATAACTATGGCTACACCTTC.

The genes are TRBV5-8 and TRBJ2-4; 9 nucleotides line up with TRBD1. V dropped 0 bases and J dropped 6; count of bases not matched to a gene: 7. Germline CDR1 SGHTS, CDR2 YDEGEE. The CDR3 is 16 residues long. CDR3 coding DNA: TGTGCCAGCAGCTTGGCCGGGACAGGGAGCGGAAACATTCAGTACTTC. Amino acid sequence: CASSLAGTGSGNIQYF.

The V and J genes are TRBV19 and TRBJ1-2, with 8 bases aligning to TRBD1. Germline V CDR1 and CDR2: LNHDA, SQIVND (reference sequence). The CDR3 totals 17 residues. V shed 4 bases, J shed 3 bases, and the junction held 13 bases outside the gene matches. CDR3 region: CASSTLKSGGADYGYTF. CDR3 DNA: TGTGCCAGTAGTACACTAAAATCAGGGGGCGCCGACTATGGCTACACCTTC.

V and J are TRBV2 and TRBJ2-1, with 7 bases matching TRBD1. CDR1 and CDR2 from the germline V gene are SNHLY and FYNNEI. This CDR3 contains 16 residues. V was clipped by 4 bases and J by 8 bases; unmatched bases: 14. The CDR3 sequence is CASSGQGGLMVHEQFF. The CDR3 region has the DNA TGTGCCAGCAGTGGACAGGGTGGCCTAATGGTCCATGAGCAGTTCTTC. Looking up the rest from reference TRBV2 and TRBJ2-1 gives the full variable domain: EPEVTQTPSHQVTQMGQEVILRCVPISNHLYFYWYRQILGQKVEFLVSFYNNEISEKSEIFDDQFSVERPDGSNFTLKIRSTKLEDSAMYFCASSGQGGLMVHEQFFGPGTRLTVL.

This clone was detected once. This rearrangement joins TRBV7-3 to TRBJ2-2, with 8 bases matching TRBD1. CDR3 length: 14 residues. The germline V gene has CDR1 SGHTA and CDR2 FQGTGA. With V trimmed by 3 bases and J by 5 bases, 2 bases remained unmatched. Here the CDR3 reads CASSLTGETGELFF. The CDR3 DNA reads TGTGCCAGCAGCTTGACAGGGGAAACCGGGGAGCTGTTTTTT. Looking up the rest from reference TRBV7-3 and TRBJ2-2 gives the full variable domain: GAGVSQTPSNKVTEKGKYVELRCDPISGHTALYWYRQSLGQGPEFLIYFQGTGAADDSGLPNDRFFAVRPEGSVSTLKIQRTERGDSAVYLCASSLTGETGELFFGEGSRLTVL.

The chain carries TRBV11-3 and TRBJ1-1; D is unresolved. There are 16 residues in the CDR3. Germline CDR1 and CDR2: SGHNT and YENEEA. The germline V and J ends were trimmed by 2 bases and 1 base, with 14 bases remaining between them. In DNA, the CDR3 is TGTGCCAGCAGCTTACGTTCCGGCAGAGGGAACACTGAAGCTTTCTTT. Translation gives CASSLRSGRGNTEAFF.

This chain connects TRBV27 to TRBJ2-1, with 7 bases identical to TRBD2. The germline gives CDR1 MNHEY, CDR2 SMNVEV (reference sequence). Trimming took 6 bases from V and 4 from J; bases not matched to a gene: 9. The CDR3 sequence is 15 residues long. CDR3 protein: CASRIRAGLYNEQFF. For the CDR3, the DNA is TGTGCCAGCAGGATTAGAGCGGGGTTATACAATGAGCAGTTCTTC.

Concerning this clone: The same CDR3 also results from other DNA sequences found in this sample. The chain uses TRBV9 and TRBJ2-7; a possible D gene is TRBD2 (6 bases). V was clipped by 4 bases and J by 2 bases, with 13 bases between them. Germline V gene lookup returns CDR1 SGDLS and CDR2 YYNGEE. CDR3 length: 14 amino acids. The CDR3, as DNA: TGTGCCAGCAGCCCCTGGGACTCCACCTACGAGCAGTACTTC. It specifies CASSPWDSTYEQYF.

The chain couples TRBV19 to TRBJ1-1, with a possible D match to TRBD1 (6 bases). CDR3 length: 13 residues. The V gene lost 6 bases and the J gene lost 2 bases, with 10 bases spanning the gap. Germline loops: CDR1 LNHDA, CDR2 SQIVND (reference sequence). The CDR3 loop is CASSGTPNTEAFF. The DNA for the CDR3 is TGTGCCAGTAGCGGGACACCAAACACTGAAGCTTTCTTT.

The sample holds a few counts of this clone. In nucleotides, the CDR3 is TGTGCCAGCAGCACGGGACAGGGTAATGAAAAACTGTTTTTT. It yields the protein CASSTGQGNEKLFF. The chain employs TRBV21-1 and TRBJ1-4; no DNA check was done on the table's D call, TRBD1. TRBV21-1 is a pseudogene locus. The CDR3 runs 14 residues.

The chain joins TRBV7-3 to TRBJ1-5; 10 nucleotides align to TRBD1. Trimming cost V 5 bases and J 5 bases; bases outside gene matches: 9. The CDR3 totals 16 residues. CDR1 and CDR2 from the germline V gene are SGHTA and FQGTGA. The DNA for the CDR3 is TGTGCCAGCAGCCTAAGGACAGGGGGGTCGGATCAGCCCCAGCATTTT. It specifies CASSLRTGGSDQPQHF. The full variable domain, rest sourced from reference TRBV7-3 and TRBJ1-5, is GAGVSQTPSNKVTEKGKYVELRCDPISGHTALYWYRQSLGQGPEFLIYFQGTGAADDSGLPNDRFFAVRPEGSVSTLKIQRTERGDSAVYLCASSLRTGGSDQPQHFGDGTRLSIL.

This clone has only one observation. The genes are TRBV28 and TRBJ2-7; 8 nucleotides align to TRBD2. In germline, CDR1 is MDHEN, CDR2 SYDVKM. This CDR3 region has 21 residues. V was pared by 7 bases and J by 0 bases, with 26 bases of the junction left unmatched. The CDR3 nucleotides are TGTGCCAGCACCACTCATGCCATTGTCGGGGGGGCGCAGGGGAGCTCCTACGAGCAGTACTTC. Protein product: CASTTHAIVGGAQGSSYEQYF.

The chain carries TRBV5-1 and TRBJ2-3; 11 bases agree with TRBD2. CDR1 is SGHRS, CDR2 YFSETQ, per germline. The CDR3 is 16 residues long. Losses at the gene ends were 3 bases for V and 5 bases for J; bases not matched to a gene: 8. The CDR3 DNA sequence: TGCGCCAGCAGCTCACCCACTAGCGGGAGTGGAGATACGCAGTATTTT. Translation gives CASSSPTSGSGDTQYF.

The genes are TRBV5-4 and TRBJ1-1; D perhaps matches TRBD1 (6 bases). V gave up 3 bases and J gave up 0 bases, with 12 bases separating them. Germline V CDR1 and CDR2: SGHNT, YYREEE (reference sequence). The CDR3 length is 15 residues. The CDR3: CASSSDSVLNTEAFF. The CDR3 DNA is TGTGCCAGCAGCTCGGACAGTGTCTTGAACACTGAAGCTTTCTTT.

The V call is TRBV5-1, the J call TRBJ2-1, with TRBD1 matching 12 bases. The J segment lost 4 bases and the V segment lost 7 bases, leaving 3 bases of the junction unmatched. The CDR3 totals 14 residues. Germline values: CDR1 SGHRS, CDR2 YFSETQ. Written as DNA, the CDR3 is TGCGCCAGCGGGGACAGGGGGCATTACAATGAGCAGTTCTTC. This encodes CASGDRGHYNEQFF. Drawing the rest from reference TRBV5-1 and TRBJ2-1, the complete variable domain is KAGVTQTPRYLIKTRGQQVTLSCSPISGHRSVSWYQQTPGQGLQFLFEYFSETQRNKGNFPGRFSGRQFSNSRSEMNVSTLELGDSALYLCASGDRGHYNEQFFGPGTRLTVL.

This chain connects TRBV11-2 to TRBJ2-7, with a possible D match to TRBD2 (7 bases). CDR1 is SGHAT, CDR2 FQNNGV, per germline. The V and J ends lost 4 bases and 3 bases respectively, with 16 bases between them. This CDR3 has 15 amino acids. The CDR3 coding sequence is TGTGCCAGCAGCTCCCGAGGGGGGAGGGGCTACGAGCAGTACTTC. As protein: CASSSRGGRGYEQYF.